This T cell receptor beta chain derives from a study of control samples from healthy donors and cancer patients. Sequenced by immunoSEQ multiplex PCR; TCRdb stores in-frame clones only, minus some. The sample has about 120,000 clones, roughly 87% seen once; the top ten hold around 2%. Trimming removed 5 bases at V and 6 bases at J, with 10 bases between. The CDR3 is 13 amino acids. Germline V lookup: CDR1 SGHAT, CDR2 FQNNGV. This chain links TRBV11-2 with TRBJ2-2; D unresolved. Sequences were obtained from blood. This receptor was obtained from a man aged 18 to 29 in good health. The CDR3 loop reads CASSEVVAGELFF. The CDR3 nucleotides are TGTGCCAGCAGCGAGGTGGTGGCCGGGGAGCTGTTTTTT.